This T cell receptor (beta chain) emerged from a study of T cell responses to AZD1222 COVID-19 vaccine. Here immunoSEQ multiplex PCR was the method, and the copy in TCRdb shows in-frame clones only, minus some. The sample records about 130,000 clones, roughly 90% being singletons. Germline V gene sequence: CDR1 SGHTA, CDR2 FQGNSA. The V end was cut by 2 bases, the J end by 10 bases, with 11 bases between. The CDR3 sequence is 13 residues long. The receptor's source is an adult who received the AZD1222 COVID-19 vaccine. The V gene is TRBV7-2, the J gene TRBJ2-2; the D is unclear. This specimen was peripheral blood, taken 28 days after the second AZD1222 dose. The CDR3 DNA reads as TGTGCCAGCAGCTTACCTGTTGTCGAGGAGCTGTTTTTT. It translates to CASSLPVVEELFF.